This T cell receptor (beta chain) was captured in a study of cytomegalovirus exposure and HLA in healthy donors. Notes on the study in general: Using the classifier, cytomegalovirus status was reportedly diagnosed with high specificity and sensitivity.

The CDR3 has 13 amino acids. Germline V gene sequence: CDR1 SGDLS, CDR2 YYNGEE. Trimming took 2 bases from V and 7 from J; bases not matched to a gene: 5. Primers for the PCR totalled 60 Vbeta and 13 Jbeta. Profiling relied on immunoSEQ multiplex PCR, and the TCRdb table lists in-frame clones only, not all of them. This table has tens of thousands of clones, over 75% appearing once. For this clone: Antigen unknown.

The sequencing input was PBMCs. The rearrangement links TRBV9 to TRBJ2-7; 8 bases map to TRBD1. This TCR derives from a man between 35 and 55 years old in good health and CMV-seronegative. The chain's CDR3 is CASSVIRGREQYF. The CDR3 DNA is TGTGCCAGCAGCGTTATCAGGGGGCGTGAGCAGTACTTC. Variable domain in full (rest from reference TRBV9 and TRBJ2-7): DSGVTQTPKHLITATGQRVTLRCSPRSGDLSVYWYQQSLDQGLQFLIQYYNGEERAKGNILERFSAQQFPDLHSELNLSSLELGDSALYFCASSVIRGREQYFGPGTRLTVT.